This TCR beta chain was retrieved from a study of regulatory T cells in long-lasting Graves disease. On the study more broadly: Duration of antithyroid drug therapy among newly diagnosed Graves' patients was under 3 months.

Time point defined: newly diagnosed GD, antithyroid drugs for less than 3 months. RNA extracted from PBMCs served as the sequencing template. This clonotype was seen ten or more times. The ends were cut back, 2 bases at V and 5 bases at J, with 7 bases in the middle. The length of the CDR3 is 13 residues. From germline, CDR1 is MNHEY and CDR2 SMNVEV (reference sequence). CDR3 regions were amplified by Arm-PCR using iRepertoire HTBI primers to build TCR beta libraries. TCRdb re-called the multiplex PCR reads through MiXCR, storing one row per CDR3 protein. The sample carries approximately 310,000 distinct CDR3 sequences, 15% to 20% recorded once.

The V call is TRBV27, the J call TRBJ1-5, with D unresolved. This TCR was recovered from a female donor with Graves disease. This sample comprised peripheral blood mononuclear cells (PBMCs), obtained at new diagnosis, from a patient treated with antithyroid drugs. The CDR3 spells CASSLKMYQPQHF. The CDR3 bases are TGTGCCAGCAGTTTAAAGATGTATCAGCCCCAGCATTTT.